What follows are 8 T cell receptor beta chains derived from one specimen sequenced in a study of blood T cells in healthy people across ages. Using a J-beta primer mix together with a sample-barcoded 5' primer, a second PCR was run for about 7 to 12 cycles. TCRdb itself ran the 5' RACE reads through MiXCR, one entry per CDR3 protein. The data hold about 2 million distinct CDR3 sequences, with around 50% observed a single time. The sequencing input was blood. The receptors come from a woman aged 40 to 50 in good health.

This chain links TRBV27 with TRBJ1-5, with D hard to call. Trimming removed 5 bases from V and 7 bases from J, with 15 bases in between. The CDR3 contains 14 residues. Germline assignment: CDR1 MNHEY and CDR2 SMNVEV (reference sequence). In DNA, the CDR3 is TGTGCCAGCAGTACTGGGAGGGCTCGGCAGCCCCAGCATTTT. Protein product: CASSTGRARQPQHF.

The chain employs TRBV7-2 and TRBJ2-5; a possible D gene is TRBD2 (6 bases). The CDR3 has 15 residues. V lost 8 bases, J lost 1 base, and 17 bases lay in between. Germline V lookup: CDR1 SGHTA, CDR2 FQGNSA. For the CDR3, the DNA is TGTGCCAGCGGCCGTGGCGGGGCCGGCCAAGAGACCCAGTACTTC. Residues: CASGRGGAGQETQYF.

In this sample, this clonotype turned up many times. The V and J genes are TRBV10-3 and TRBJ2-5; D is tentatively TRBD1 or TRBD2 (6 bases each). The V and J ends lost 8 bases and 3 bases respectively, with 13 bases between them. The germline gives CDR1 ENHRY, CDR2 SYGVKD. CDR3 size: 13 residues. CDR3 sequence: CAISRRGEETQYF. Here the CDR3 DNA reads TGTGCCATCTCCCGTAGGGGGGAAGAGACCCAGTACTTC.

The genes are TRBV7-2 and TRBJ2-7, with TRBD2 matching 9 bases. The ends lost 2 bases at V and 4 bases at J; junction bases unmatched: 3. Germline assignment: CDR1 SGHTA and CDR2 FQGNSA. The CDR3 has 14 amino acids. The CDR3 region is CASSLSSGDYEQYF. DNA for the CDR3: TGTGCCAGCAGCTTATCTAGCGGGGATTACGAGCAGTACTTC.

The sample holds a few counts of this clonotype. The chain joins TRBV12-3 or TRBV12-4 to TRBJ1-2; no clear D. The CDR3 loop spans 14 amino acids. V gave up 4 bases and J gave up 0 bases, with 9 bases separating them. The CDR3 region is CASSSGEANYGYTF. Here the CDR3 DNA reads TGTGCCAGCAGTTCCGGGGAAGCTAACTATGGCTACACCTTC.

V and J are TRBV25-1 and TRBJ2-1, with TRBD2 matching 10 bases. The junction had 10 bases not matched to a gene; V was cut back by 4 bases and J by 10 bases. The CDR3 has 15 residues. From germline, CDR1 is MGHDK and CDR2 SYGVNS. The CDR3 region is CASSAGAGGAGEQFF. In DNA, the CDR3 is TGTGCCAGCAGTGCGGGAGCGGGGGGGGCAGGAGAGCAGTTCTTC.

This clonotype was detected a few times. The chain joins TRBV28 to TRBJ2-4, with D maybe TRBD1 (6 bases). In germline, CDR1 is MDHEN, CDR2 SYDVKM. Trimming removed 4 bases from V and 5 bases from J, with 15 bases in between. This CDR3 has 15 residues. CDR3 coding DNA: TGTGCCAGCAGTTCCCACAATGCAGGGGAAAACATTCAGTACTTC. It is translated as CASSSHNAGENIQYF.

This clonotype was found a few times. The chain recombines TRBV5-1 with TRBJ2-6; D may be TRBD1 or TRBD2 (5 bases each). The CDR3 is 13 residues long. V lost 5 bases, J lost 12 bases, and 15 bases lay in between. Looked up from germline, CDR1 is SGHRS and CDR2 is YFSETQ. The chain's CDR3 is CASREDIALVLTF. The CDR3 nucleotides are TGCGCCAGCAGGGAGGACATCGCGCTCGTCCTGACTTTC.